This passage covers 2 T cell receptor beta chains from one sample sequenced in a study of metastatic and nonmetastatic thyroid tumors. TCRdb re-called the PCR reads with MiXCR. Here the sample spans 40,000 or so clones, about half being singletons. Patients were all untreated before their thyroid surgery. Sequencing was done on a sample of tumor tissue. All receptors derive from a male donor with papillary thyroid cancer or a benign thyroid nodule (not recorded which). Some clones in this sample may be carry-over from other donors' samples.

The chain joins TRBV20-1 to TRBJ2-6; TRBD1 matches 7 bases. The CDR3 is made up of 15 amino acids. From germline, CDR1 is DFQATT and CDR2 SNEGSKA (reference sequence). J gave up 4 bases and V 2 bases, and 5 bases lay outside the gene matches. The CDR3 spells CSARTDRAGANVLTF. CDR3 sequence (DNA): TGCAGTGCTAGAACTGACAGGGCCGGGGCCAACGTCCTGACTTTC.

This rearrangement joins TRBV11-1 to TRBJ2-1; the match to TRBD2 covers 9 bases. With V trimmed by 5 bases and J by 1 base, 6 bases remained unmatched. CDR3 length: 16 amino acids. Germline CDR1 is SGHAT and CDR2 is FQDESV (reference sequence). CDR3 sequence (DNA): TGTGCCAGCAGCCCAAATAGCGGGGGATCCTACAATGAGCAGTTCTTC. Residues: CASSPNSGGSYNEQFF.